The 29 T cell receptor beta chains below were found in one sample sequenced in a study of T cell responses to AZD1222 COVID-19 vaccine (dated by TCRdb to 2020 to 2022). The library was produced with the immunoSEQ multiplex PCR assay. Entries here come from immuneACCESS through TCRdb and include only in-frame sequences with V and J called. Some clones fail to appear in such tables; in the studies checked, an unresolved V gene covers under half of the shortfall, and the cause of the remainder is unknown. Across this sample there are 95,000 to 110,000 clones, with around nine tenths seen only once. The ten largest make up 6.2% of the sample. What this sample's time point label stands for: about 28 days (+/-7) after the second vaccine dose. Sequencing was performed on peripheral blood, taken 28 days after the second AZD1222 dose. The receptors stem from an adult who received the AZD1222 COVID-19 vaccine.

This clone was seen just once. The chain uses TRBV5-6 and TRBJ2-7, with unresolved D. The CDR3 consists of 12 residues. Germline-derived CDR1 and CDR2 are SGHDT and YYEEEE. V was shortened by 0 bases and J by 5 bases, with 6 bases between the two germline ends. The CDR3 DNA sequence: TGTGCCAGCAGCTTGGTCTTCCACGAGCAGTACTTC. This gives the protein CASSLVFHEQYF.

This chain connects TRBV7-8 to TRBJ2-1, with 7 nucleotides matching TRBD2. V lost 5 bases to trimming and J lost 6 bases; unmatched junction nucleotides: 10. Per the germline V gene, CDR1 is SGHVS and CDR2 is FQNEAQ. This CDR3 spans 15 amino acids. The DNA for the CDR3 is TGTGCCAGCAGCCTCGGACTAGAGCCTGCCAATGAGCAGTTCTTC. This codes for CASSLGLEPANEQFF.

The rearrangement links TRBV5-1 to TRBJ1-3; 7 nucleotides align to TRBD1. V lost 0 bases to trimming and J lost 0 bases; unmatched junction nucleotides: 21. The length of the CDR3 is 22 residues. Germline V lookup: CDR1 SGHRS, CDR2 YFSETQ. DNA of the CDR3: TGCGCCAGCAGCTTGGGGTGGACATTCCGGGACAGCCACCACCCCTCTGGAAACACCATATATTTT. As protein: CASSLGWTFRDSHHPSGNTIYF.

The gene calls are TRBV5-4 and TRBJ2-6; maybe TRBD1 (7 bases). Germline V lookup: CDR1 SGHNT, CDR2 YYREEE (reference sequence). This CDR3 comprises 16 residues. The V end lost 2 bases, the J end lost 5 bases, and 14 bases lay between the germline ends. CDR3 sequence reads: CASSFSTGRRANVLTF. The CDR3 nucleotides are TGTGCCAGCAGCTTCTCGACAGGGAGGCGGGCCAACGTCCTGACTTTC.

The chain carries TRBV5-6 and TRBJ2-7; D call uncertain. The V gene lost 4 bases and the J gene lost 3 bases, with 11 bases spanning the gap. The CDR3 consists of 13 residues. Germline CDR1 SGHDT, CDR2 YYEEEE. The CDR3 bases are TGTGCCAGCAGCCTAAGATACAACTACGAGCAGTACTTC. Protein: CASSLRYNYEQYF.

This sequence joins TRBV29-1 and TRBJ2-7, with TRBD1 as a possible D gene (7 bases). Germline V gives CDR1 SQVTM, CDR2 ANQGSEA. V lost 2 bases and J 6 bases, leaving 11 bases between the germline ends. The CDR3 spans 12 residues. This CDR3 is CSVEQGGREQYF. Written as DNA, the CDR3 is TGCAGCGTTGAACAGGGGGGACGCGAGCAGTACTTC.

The rearrangement links TRBV3-1 (or the pseudogene TRBV3-2) to TRBJ2-7; D not resolved. The V end lost 0 bases, the J end lost 0 bases, and 12 bases lay between the germline ends. This CDR3 has 16 amino acids. Germline CDR1 reads LGHDT; CDR2 reads YNNKEL (reference sequence). As DNA, the CDR3 is TGTGCCAGCAGCCAAGAATATTCGGCGGCCTCCTACGAGCAGTACTTC. Translated, it gives CASSQEYSAASYEQYF.

The chain is built from TRBV7-2 and TRBJ1-1, with D unclear. The germline V and J ends were trimmed by 2 bases and 0 bases, with 4 bases remaining between them. Germline V gene data show CDR1 as SGHTA and CDR2 as FQGNSA. CDR3 length equals 13 residues. The CDR3 reads CASSLKVNTEAFF. The DNA for the CDR3 is TGTGCCAGCAGCTTAAAGGTGAACACTGAAGCTTTCTTT.

DNA of the CDR3: TGTGCCAGCACTAGCGGAAATGAGCAGTTCTTC. The encoded protein is CASTSGNEQFF. This chain connects TRBV7-2 to TRBJ2-1; 7 positions agree with TRBD2. Germline CDR1 reads SGHTA; CDR2 reads FQGNSA. The CDR3 is 11 residues long. Trimming took 7 bases from V and 7 from J; bases not matched to a gene: 1.

The chain recombines TRBV5-6 with TRBJ1-1; D gene unclear. The CDR3 spans 13 residues. V dropped 4 bases and J dropped 1 base, with 8 bases sitting between them. Germline CDR1 is SGHDT and CDR2 is YYEEEE. The CDR3 sequence: CASSPRRNTEAFF. CDR3 DNA: TGTGCCAGCAGCCCACGGCGGAACACTGAAGCTTTCTTT.

The V call is TRBV7-2, the J call TRBJ1-1, with D maybe TRBD1 (5 bases). Trimming removed 1 base from V and 0 bases from J, with 9 bases in between. There are 15 residues in the CDR3. Germline CDR1 and CDR2: SGHTA and FQGNSA. In DNA form, the CDR3 reads TGTGCCAGCAGCTTAGGAAGGGGAGTGAACACTGAAGCTTTCTTT. Residues: CASSLGRGVNTEAFF.

The table lists this clone with a count of one. V usage is TRBV5-1 and J usage is TRBJ2-6; D could derive from TRBD1 or TRBD2 (5 bases each). Deletions cut 0 bases from V and 2 bases from J, with 9 bases between. The CDR3 sequence is 16 residues long. CDR1 is SGHRS, CDR2 YFSETQ, per germline. The CDR3 region is CASSLVMGAGANVLTF. CDR3 nucleotides: TGCGCCAGCAGCTTGGTAATGGGGGCTGGGGCCAACGTCCTGACTTTC.

V is TRBV7-9 and J is TRBJ1-2; D is perhaps TRBD1 (5 bases). The CDR3 runs 16 residues. Trimming pared 5 bases from V and 0 bases from J, leaving 16 bases between. CDR1 is SEHNR, CDR2 FQNEAQ, per germline (reference sequence). CDR3 in amino acids: CASSNPRDLANYGYTF. CDR3 sequence (DNA): TGTGCCAGCAGCAATCCTCGGGACCTAGCTAACTATGGCTACACCTTC.

The chain uses TRBV30 and TRBJ2-3; either TRBD1 or TRBD2 may supply D (5 bases each). The CDR3 contains 14 residues. Germline assignment: CDR1 GTSNPN and CDR2 SVGIG (reference sequence). V was trimmed by 6 bases and J by 2 bases, leaving 15 bases between them. CDR3 protein: CACSKEGNTDTQYF. The CDR3 region has the DNA TGTGCCTGCAGTAAAGAGGGGAACACAGATACGCAGTATTTT.

The chain combines TRBV10-2 with TRBJ2-1; 7 bases are shared with TRBD1. The V segment lost 10 bases and the J segment 6 bases; nucleotides outside the gene matches: 6. Germline values: CDR1 WSHSY, CDR2 SAAADI. The length of the CDR3 is 12 residues. CDR3 in amino acids: CAILGQFNEQFF. DNA for the CDR3: TGCGCCATCTTGGGACAGTTCAATGAGCAGTTCTTC.

The CDR3 bases are TGTGCCACCAGTGATTCCTCTTATCCTGGGGGAAACACCATATATTTT. Encoded protein: CATSDSSYPGGNTIYF. The chain joins TRBV24-1 to TRBJ1-3; D uncertain. Germline values: CDR1 KGHDR, CDR2 SFDVKD. V shed 2 bases and J shed 4 bases, with 14 bases lying between them. The CDR3 is 16 amino acids.

The chain is built from TRBV7-2 and TRBJ1-5; D remains ambiguous. The length of the CDR3 is 13 residues. V shed 1 base and J shed 15 bases, with 16 bases lying between them. Germline-derived CDR1 and CDR2 are SGHTA and FQGNSA. The CDR3 coding sequence is TGTGCCAGCAGCTTAGGGGGTGGTAAGGGTCGGCATTTT. Protein: CASSLGGGKGRHF.

V usage is TRBV5-6 and J usage is TRBJ2-7, with 9 positions matching TRBD1. Germline CDR1 is SGHDT and CDR2 is YYEEEE. CDR3 length: 14 residues. V was pared by 5 bases and J by 3 bases, with 6 bases of the junction left unmatched. The CDR3 DNA reads TGTGCCAGCAGAACCGGGACAGGGAACTACGAGCAGTACTTC. It specifies CASRTGTGNYEQYF.

The J gene is TRBJ2-7, the V gene TRBV28; D not resolved. Germline V gene data show CDR1 as MDHEN and CDR2 as SYDVKM. V lost 4 bases, J lost 2 bases, and 9 bases lay in between. The CDR3 covers 13 residues. The CDR3 spells CASSSIGPYEQYF. Written as DNA, the CDR3 is TGTGCCAGCAGTTCCATAGGGCCCTACGAGCAGTACTTC.

The chain couples TRBV7-2 to TRBJ2-7; D is ambiguous. From germline, CDR1 is SGHTA and CDR2 FQGNSA. This CDR3 region has 15 residues. The germline V and J ends were trimmed by 1 base and 5 bases, with 15 bases remaining between them. The CDR3 DNA reads TGTGCCAGCAGCTTAGGACTCGGGCTAGGCGACGAGCAGTACTTC. This sequence encodes CASSLGLGLGDEQYF.

The V gene is TRBV7-6, the J gene TRBJ2-2; 8 nucleotides align to TRBD1. Germline V gene sequence: CDR1 SGHVS, CDR2 FNYEAQ. CDR3 length equals 14 residues. V lost 5 bases, J lost 10 bases, and 9 bases stayed unmatched. DNA of the CDR3: TGTGCCAGCAGCCGAGGACAGGGCGCGACGGAGCTGTTTTTT. Translating it yields CASSRGQGATELFF.

This clone was picked up one time. The chain recombines TRBV5-1 with TRBJ1-2, with a possible D match to TRBD1 (6 bases). The CDR3 is made up of 14 amino acids. From germline, CDR1 is SGHRS and CDR2 YFSETQ. Trimming pared 0 bases from V and 5 bases from J, leaving 11 bases between. CDR3 protein: CASSLVGGAYGYTF. The CDR3 coding sequence is TGCGCCAGCAGCTTGGTCGGGGGCGCATATGGCTACACCTTC.

The chain carries TRBV25-1 and TRBJ1-6, with D tentatively TRBD1 (5 bases). Trimming removed 1 base from V and 8 bases from J, with 12 bases in between. This CDR3 spans 15 amino acids. Germline V gene data show CDR1 as MGHDK and CDR2 as SYGVNS. The CDR3 here is CASSEWRGGDSPLHF. CDR3 DNA: TGTGCCAGCAGTGAATGGAGGGGCGGAGATTCACCCCTCCACTTT. Using reference TRBV25-1 and TRBJ1-6 for the parts outside the CDR3, the full variable domain is EADIYQTPRYLVIGTGKKITLECSQTMGHDKMYWYQQDPGMELHLIHYSYGVNSTEKGDLSSESTVSRIRTEHFPLTLESARPSHTSQYLCASSEWRGGDSPLHFGNGTRLTVT.

The V and J genes are TRBV7-9 and TRBJ1-4; D unclear. The germline V gene has CDR1 SEHNR and CDR2 FQNEAQ (reference sequence). This CDR3 is 16 amino acids long. The germline V and J ends were trimmed by 1 base and 5 bases, with 14 bases remaining between them. CDR3 in DNA: TGTGCCAGCAGCTTAGGTGGGCAAGGAAAAAATGAAAAACTGTTTTTT. Translating gives CASSLGGQGKNEKLFF.

The chain carries TRBV6-2 or TRBV6-3 and TRBJ2-3, with 9 nucleotides matching TRBD1. CDR1 and CDR2 from the germline V gene are MNHEY and SVGEGT. CDR3 length: 16 residues. The J segment lost 4 bases and the V segment lost 0 bases, leaving 5 bases of the junction unmatched. CDR3 DNA: TGTGCCAGCAGTTACTCCGGGACAGGGCTTCCAGATACGCAGTATTTT. Translating gives CASSYSGTGLPDTQYF.

The V and J genes are TRBV15 and TRBJ2-2; D is possibly TRBD2 (5 bases). Germline CDR1 is LNHNV and CDR2 is YYDKDF (reference sequence). The CDR3 runs 19 residues. V was trimmed by 1 base and J by 5 bases, leaving 23 bases between them. CDR3 nucleotide sequence: TGTGCCACCAGCAGAGTCCACACTGCCGGCCGAACGGGGACCGGGGAGCTGTTTTTT. It is translated as CATSRVHTAGRTGTGELFF.

This rearrangement joins TRBV28 to TRBJ2-5; 15 nucleotides line up with TRBD2. The length of the CDR3 is 16 residues. Germline-derived CDR1 and CDR2 are MDHEN and SYDVKM. V dropped 3 bases and J dropped 2; count of bases not matched to a gene: 1. This CDR3 is CASSLGTSGGQETQYF. DNA for the CDR3: TGTGCCAGCAGTTTGGGGACTAGCGGGGGGCAAGAGACCCAGTACTTC.

This chain joins TRBV29-1 and TRBJ1-1, with no clear D. Germline lookup yields CDR1 SQVTM and CDR2 ANQGSEA. Trimming pared 7 bases from V and 8 bases from J, leaving 11 bases between. This CDR3 is built from 10 residues. Here the CDR3 DNA reads TGCAGCGGAATATGGAGGGAAGCTTTCTTT. Encoded protein: CSGIWREAFF.

The chain is built from TRBV3-1 (or the pseudogene TRBV3-2) and TRBJ1-4; possibly TRBD1 for D (6 bases). This CDR3 is built from 16 residues. The germline V and J ends were trimmed by 0 bases and 4 bases, with 12 bases remaining between them. The germline CDR1 and CDR2 sequences are LGHDT and YNNKEL (reference sequence). This chain's CDR3 is CASSQEDSALNEKLFF. The DNA for the CDR3 is TGTGCCAGCAGCCAAGAGGACAGCGCACTTAATGAAAAACTGTTTTTT.